This is a list of T cell receptor beta chains from one sample in a study of cytomegalovirus exposure and HLA in healthy donors. Profiling relied on immunoSEQ multiplex PCR, and the TCRdb table lists in-frame clones only, not all of them. The sample holds some 100,000 clones, less than 80% seen once. Source material: PBMCs. Source of these receptors: a man aged 35-49 years in good health and CMV-seronegative. Both conserved end residues are part of each CDR3. The D gene is left open where the match is weak. Size tells how often a clone was seen (once, few, many) or the class of an expanded clone, and some rows leave it out.

j_call d_call v_call clone_size cdr3_length cdr3_nt cdr3_aa
TRBJ2-3 TRBD2 TRBV7-9 . 15 TGTTCCAGCAGCTTAAGGGACTATCCCGGGGAGGCGCAGTATTTT CSSSLRDYPGEAQYF
TRBJ1-3 . TRBV6-1 . 18 TGTGCCAGCAGTGAAATGCTGGGGCGCCGCCTCTCTGGAAACACCATATATTTT CASSEMLGRRLSGNTIYF
TRBJ2-2 TRBD1 TRBV5-1 . 15 TGCGCCAGTCAACAGGGGGCGATCGCCAGCGGGGAGCTGTTTTTT CASQQGAIASGELFF
TRBJ1-2 TRBD1 TRBV28 . 14 TGTGCCAGCAAACTGACAGGGACAAACTATGGCTACACCTTC CASKLTGTNYGYTF
TRBJ2-2 . TRBV30 . 13 TGTGCCTGGAGTCCCCAGAACACCGGGGAGCTGTTTTTT CAWSPQNTGELFF
TRBJ1-1 . TRBV18 . 13 TGTGCCAGCTCTGAGCAGGTGGTAGCTGAAGCTTTCTTT CASSEQVVAEAFF
TRBJ1-6 . TRBV2 . 14 TGTGCCAGCCAGAGCGGCTCCTATAATTCACCCCTCCACTTT CASQSGSYNSPLHF
TRBJ1-1 . TRBV5-4 . 16 TGTGCCAGCAGCTTGCAACAGGGAGGGGGTGCCACTGAAGCTTTCTTT CASSLQQGGGATEAFF
TRBJ1-4 . TRBV4-2 . 14 TGTGCCAGCAGCCAAGATTTAATAAATGAAAAACTGTTTTTT CASSQDLINEKLFF
TRBJ1-3 . TRBV5-5 . 15 TGTGCCAGCAGCTTGGAATGGAGCTCTGGAAACACCATATATTTT CASSLEWSSGNTIYF
TRBJ1-1 . TRBV5-1 . 14 TGCGCCAGCAGCTTGGTCGGGGGGGACACTGAAGCTTTCTTT CASSLVGGDTEAFF
TRBJ1-2 TRBD1 TRBV19 . 13 TGTGCCAGTAGGGAAGGGACAGTCGGCGGCTACACCTTC CASREGTVGGYTF
TRBJ1-6 . TRBV15 . 16 TGTGCCACCAGCAGAGGCATGAGCTCCTATAATTCACCCCTCCACTTT CATSRGMSSYNSPLHF
TRBJ1-1 . TRBV7-7 . 13 TGTGCCAGCAGCTTAGAGCGAGGCACTGAAGCTTTCTTT CASSLERGTEAFF
TRBJ1-2 . TRBV27 few 17 TGTGCCAGCAGTTTATCAGTTGGCAGGGGAGCTAACTATGGCTACACCTTC CASSLSVGRGANYGYTF
TRBJ2-1 . TRBV10-3 . 13 TGTGCCATCACGGTAGCTCAATACAATGAGCAGTTCTTC CAITVAQYNEQFF
TRBJ2-2 TRBD2 TRBV28 . 18 TGTGCCAGCAGTTGGGGTCGGGGGGACGGCCGCGCTCCCGGGGAGCTGTTTTTT CASSWGRGDGRAPGELFF
TRBJ2-2 . TRBV19 few 16 TGTGCCAGTAGTATAGGTAGAAACGGTGGTACCGGGGAGCTGTTTTTT CASSIGRNGGTGELFF
TRBJ2-3 . TRBV5-1 . 13 TGCGCCAGCAGCTTCGGGGTTCGGGATACGCAGTATTTT CASSFGVRDTQYF
TRBJ2-1 . TRBV4-1 . 15 TGCGCCAGCAGCCAAGATTCTAGCTTTTACAATGAGCAGTTCTTC CASSQDSSFYNEQFF
TRBJ1-2 TRBD1 TRBV19 once 15 TGTGCCAGTAGCCATTATAGGACAGGGGGCTATGGCTACACCTTC CASSHYRTGGYGYTF
TRBJ2-1 TRBD2 TRBV9 . 12 TGTGCCAGCAGAGGGACTAGCCTTGAGCAGTTCTTC CASRGTSLEQFF
TRBJ1-1 TRBD1 TRBV30 few 12 TGTGCCTACGACAGGGGGAACACTGAAGCTTTCTTT CAYDRGNTEAFF
TRBJ1-1 . TRBV5-1 . 14 TGCGCCAGCAGCTTTCAGGGGTCGGACACTGAAGCTTTCTTT CASSFQGSDTEAFF
TRBJ1-1 . TRBV5-6 few 11 TGTGCCAGCAGCTCGAGATTTGAAGCTTTCTTT CASSSRFEAFF
TRBJ1-4 . TRBV27 . 14 TGTGCCAGCGGGGGGGGTGGGACTAATGAAAAACTGTTTTTT CASGGGGTNEKLFF
TRBJ2-5 TRBD2 TRBV6-1 . 15 TGTGCCAGCAGTGAAGCCTTAGCGGGGGAGGAGACCCAGTACTTC CASSEALAGEETQYF
TRBJ2-5 TRBD2 TRBV5-1 . 14 TGCGCCAGCAGCTTCGGGGGGGCCAGGGAGACCCAGTACTTC CASSFGGARETQYF
TRBJ1-3 . TRBV6-5 . 15 TGTGCCAGCAGTCCCGGGCGAAGGACAGTTAACACCATATATTTT CASSPGRRTVNTIYF
TRBJ2-7 . TRBV4-1 . 13 TGCGCCAGCAGCCGGACAGATTCCTACGAGCAGTACTTC CASSRTDSYEQYF
TRBJ2-1 TRBD2 TRBV5-1 . 15 TGCGCCAGCAGCTTGGACGGGGGGGCTGGGAATGAGCAGTTCTTC CASSLDGGAGNEQFF
TRBJ1-6 TRBD1 TRBV19 . 17 TGTGCCAGTAGCAACCGACAGGGATTCTCCTATAATTCACCCCTCCACTTT CASSNRQGFSYNSPLHF
TRBJ1-1 . TRBV5-1 . 14 TGCGCCAGCAGCTTTGGTTCGGGTAGCACTGAAGCTTTCTTT CASSFGSGSTEAFF
TRBJ2-2 . TRBV10-2 . 14 TGCGCCAGCGACGGGGGAACGAACACCGGGGAGCTGTTTTTT CASDGGTNTGELFF
TRBJ1-1 . TRBV4-1 few 14 TGCGCCAGCAGCCAAGATTCGGGGTTCCCTGAAGCTTTCTTT CASSQDSGFPEAFF